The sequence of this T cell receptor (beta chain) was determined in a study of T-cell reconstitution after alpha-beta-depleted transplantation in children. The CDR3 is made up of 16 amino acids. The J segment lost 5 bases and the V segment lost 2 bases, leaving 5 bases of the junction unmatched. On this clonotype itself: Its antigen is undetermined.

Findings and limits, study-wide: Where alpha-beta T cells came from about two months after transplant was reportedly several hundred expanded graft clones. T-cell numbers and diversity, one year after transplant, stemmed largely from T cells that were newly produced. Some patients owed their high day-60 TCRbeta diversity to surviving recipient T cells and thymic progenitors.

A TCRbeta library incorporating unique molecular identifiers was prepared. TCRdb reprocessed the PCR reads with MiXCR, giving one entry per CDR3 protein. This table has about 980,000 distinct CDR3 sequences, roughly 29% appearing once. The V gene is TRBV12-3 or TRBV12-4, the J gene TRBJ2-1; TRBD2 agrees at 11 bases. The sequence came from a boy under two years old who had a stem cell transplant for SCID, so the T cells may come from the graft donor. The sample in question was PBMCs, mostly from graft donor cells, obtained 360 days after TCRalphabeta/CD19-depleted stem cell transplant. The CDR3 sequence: CASSLSLAGGDNEQFF. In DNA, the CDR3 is TGTGCCAGCAGTTTAAGTCTAGCGGGGGGAGACAATGAGCAGTTCTTC.